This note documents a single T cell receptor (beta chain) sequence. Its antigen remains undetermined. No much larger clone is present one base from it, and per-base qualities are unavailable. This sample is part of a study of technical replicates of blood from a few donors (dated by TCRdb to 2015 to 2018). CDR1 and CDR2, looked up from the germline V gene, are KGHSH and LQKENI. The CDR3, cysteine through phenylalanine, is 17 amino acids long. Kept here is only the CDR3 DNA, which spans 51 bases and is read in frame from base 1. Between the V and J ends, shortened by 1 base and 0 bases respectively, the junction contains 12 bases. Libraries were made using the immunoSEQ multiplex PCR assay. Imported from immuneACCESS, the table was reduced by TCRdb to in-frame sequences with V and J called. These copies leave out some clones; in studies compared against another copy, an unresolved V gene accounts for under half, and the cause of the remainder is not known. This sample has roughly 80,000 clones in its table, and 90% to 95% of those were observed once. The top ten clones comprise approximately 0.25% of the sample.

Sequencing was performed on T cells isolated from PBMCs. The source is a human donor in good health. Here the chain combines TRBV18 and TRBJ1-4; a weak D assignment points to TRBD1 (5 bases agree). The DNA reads TGTGCCAGCTCACCACTGAAAGACAGTGCAACTAATGAAAAACTGTTTTTT. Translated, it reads CASSPLKDSATNEKLFF.